This note documents a single TCR beta chain sequence. The data derive from a study of blood T cell repertoires in COVID-19. Whole-study context: Acute-phase and convalescent COVID-19 samples originated in the United States, Italy and Spain.

V shed 4 bases and J 5 bases; nucleotides not matched to a gene: 7. CDR1 MNHEY and CDR2 SMNVEV come from the germline V gene (reference sequence). CDR3 length: 15 amino acids. Methods used by the authors: Nucleated cell number was recorded as an estimate derived from reference gene primer amplification. The method was immunoSEQ multiplex PCR; TCRdb's version includes in-frame clones alone and lacks a portion of them. V and J calls and clone size are as listed in that table; D and trimming were resolved from the DNA. This sample has some 460,000 clones, with 70% to 90% found just once. Sequencing used PBMCs or T cells enriched from blood (not recorded which). This receptor was obtained from a woman between 18 and 29 years old with acute COVID-19. The chain combines TRBV27 with TRBJ2-3; 9 nucleotides match TRBD1. The CDR3 nucleotides are TGTGCCAGCAGTTACAACCCGACAGGGGGAGATACGCAGTATTTT. It specifies CASSYNPTGGDTQYF.